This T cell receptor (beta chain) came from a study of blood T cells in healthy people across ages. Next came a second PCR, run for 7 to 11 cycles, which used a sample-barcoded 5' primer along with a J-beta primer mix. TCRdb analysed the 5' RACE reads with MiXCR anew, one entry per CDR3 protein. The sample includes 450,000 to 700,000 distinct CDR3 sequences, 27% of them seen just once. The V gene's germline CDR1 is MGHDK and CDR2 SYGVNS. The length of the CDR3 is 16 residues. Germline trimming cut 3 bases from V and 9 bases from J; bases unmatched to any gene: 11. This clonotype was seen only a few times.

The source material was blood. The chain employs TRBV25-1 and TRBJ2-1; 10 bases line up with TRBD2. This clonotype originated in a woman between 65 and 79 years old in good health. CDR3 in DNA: TGTGCCAGCAGTGATGCGAGCGGGGGGGCCTGGGGTGAGCAGTTCTTC. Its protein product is CASSDASGGAWGEQFF.